Shown below are 20 T cell receptor beta chains from a single sample sequenced in a study of blood T cell repertoires in COVID-19. Measured with immunoSEQ multiplex PCR; TCRdb has only the in-frame clones, and not every one. The sample records some 150,000 clones, 75% to 85% being singletons. The sequenced sample consisted of peripheral blood. All receptors derive from a man in his 60s with acute or convalescent COVID-19.

The chain is built from TRBV7-2 and TRBJ2-1, with D maybe TRBD2 (6 bases). This CDR3 spans 15 amino acids. Germline assignment: CDR1 SGHTA and CDR2 FQGNSA. The V end was cut by 4 bases, the J end by 9 bases, with 19 bases between. The chain's CDR3 is CASSWMMGQGGEQFF. The CDR3 DNA is TGTGCCAGCAGCTGGATGATGGGGCAGGGAGGTGAGCAGTTCTTC.

As regards this clone: A junction boundary mismatches the germline segment, possibly from a read error. The chain's CDR3 is CASSLVARGNTGQLFF. The CDR3 region has the DNA TGTGCCAGCAGCTTAGTGGCCAGGGGGAACACCGGGCAGCTGTTTTTT. This chain uses TRBV7-6 with TRBJ2-2; 7 bases fit TRBD1. Looked up from germline, CDR1 is SGHVS and CDR2 is FNYEAQ. CDR3 length equals 16 residues. Full variable domain (outside the CDR3, taken from reference TRBV7-6 and TRBJ2-2): GAGVSQSPRYKVTKRGQDVALRCDPISGHVSLYWYRQALGQGPEFLTYFNYEAQQDKSGLPNDRFSAERPEGSISTLTIQRTEQRDSAMYRCASSLVARGNTGQLFFGEGSRLTVL.

Only one count was recorded for this clone. The chain carries TRBV27 and TRBJ2-7, with 8 bases identical to TRBD2. The germline gives CDR1 MNHEY, CDR2 SMNVEV (reference sequence). This CDR3 has 14 amino acids. V was pared by 5 bases and J by 4 bases, with 7 bases of the junction left unmatched. Here the CDR3 reads CASSPRGGTYEQYF. For the CDR3, the DNA is TGTGCCAGCAGTCCACGGGGGGGGACGTACGAGCAGTACTTC.

In its sample, this clone was seen once. The gene calls are TRBV5-1 and TRBJ2-1, with TRBD1 matching 9 bases. CDR3 size: 18 residues. V lost 4 bases and J lost 7; bases outside the gene matches: 18. Germline lookup yields CDR1 SGHRS and CDR2 YFSETQ. Here the CDR3 reads CASSKAPAGTGFFNEQFF. The CDR3 DNA follows: TGCGCCAGCAGCAAAGCTCCGGCGGGGACAGGGTTTTTTAATGAGCAGTTCTTC.

J is TRBJ2-3 and V is TRBV7-2; 12 bases match TRBD2. Germline V gene lookup returns CDR1 SGHTA and CDR2 FQGNSA. V was pared by 5 bases and J by 6 bases, with 3 bases of the junction left unmatched. The CDR3 is made up of 14 amino acids. The CDR3 nucleotides read TGTGCCAGCAGCGCCGGACTAGCGGGGGATACGCAGTATTTT. This translates into CASSAGLAGDTQYF.

This clone was seen a few times. The V and J genes are TRBV4-1 and TRBJ1-4, with D perhaps matching TRBD1 (5 bases). The germline V gene has CDR1 MGHRA and CDR2 YSYEKL. The CDR3 spans 16 residues. Trimming shortened V by 2 bases and J by 0 bases, and 10 bases separated the two germline ends. The DNA for the CDR3 is TGCGCCAGCAGCCAACCGACAGCTGCAACTAATGAAAAACTGTTTTTT. Its translation is CASSQPTAATNEKLFF.

The chain is built from TRBV5-5 and TRBJ1-4, with D unclear. This CDR3 is 15 amino acids long. The V gene's germline CDR1 is SGHKS and CDR2 YYEKEE (reference sequence). Trimming took off 5 bases at V and 8 bases at J, with 19 bases between the two ends. The chain's CDR3 is CASSTDDRGREKLFF. DNA of the CDR3: TGTGCCAGCAGTACCGACGACCGAGGTCGCGAAAAACTGTTTTTT.

The chain combines TRBV27 with TRBJ2-7; tentative D call: TRBD2 (7 bases). The V end was cut by 0 bases, the J end by 4 bases, with 13 bases between. CDR3 length: 15 amino acids. CDR1 is MNHEY and CDR2 is SMNVEV in the germline V gene (reference sequence). CDR3 sequence: CASSLSRGGGYEQYF. The CDR3 DNA reads as TGTGCCAGCAGTTTATCTAGGGGGGGTGGTTACGAGCAGTACTTC.

This clone was found a few times. The chain links TRBV28 to TRBJ1-4; the D gene is possibly TRBD1 (5 bases). The germline CDR1 and CDR2 sequences are MDHEN and SYDVKM. The germline V and J ends were trimmed by 6 bases and 0 bases, with 11 bases remaining between them. CDR3 length: 15 amino acids. DNA for the CDR3: TGTGCCAGCAGCCCCAGGGCTGCAACTAATGAAAAACTGTTTTTT. It is translated as CASSPRAATNEKLFF.

V gene TRBV5-4 combines with J gene TRBJ2-7; 11 bases are a match to TRBD1. Unmatched junction bases numbered 15, after V lost 3 bases and J lost 4 bases. The CDR3 contains 18 residues. Germline CDR1 is SGHNT and CDR2 is YYREEE (reference sequence). CDR3 amino acids: CASSSGQGGPGLIYEQYF. CDR3 sequence (DNA): TGTGCCAGCAGCTCGGGACAGGGGGGACCGGGACTTATTTACGAGCAGTACTTC.

The genes are TRBV7-6 and TRBJ1-3; D not certain. The germline gives CDR1 SGHVS, CDR2 FNYEAQ. V was cut by 5 bases and J by 0 bases, with 11 bases left in between. The CDR3 totals 15 residues. In DNA, the CDR3 is TGTGCCAGCAGCCGTCGCGCAGGCTCTGGAAACACCATATATTTT. Amino acid sequence: CASSRRAGSGNTIYF.

J is TRBJ2-2 and V is TRBV9, with 8 bases lining up with TRBD2. The CDR3 consists of 13 residues. V dropped 4 bases and J dropped 5; count of bases not matched to a gene: 1. Germline V CDR1 and CDR2: SGDLS, YYNGEE. This CDR3 reads CASSSGGTGELFF. CDR3 nucleotides: TGTGCCAGCAGCTCGGGGGGGACCGGGGAGCTGTTTTTT.

V usage is TRBV12-3 or TRBV12-4 and J usage is TRBJ1-2; D may be TRBD1 (5 bases). The length of the CDR3 is 13 residues. V lost 5 bases, J lost 8 bases, and 15 bases lay in between. CDR3 sequence (DNA): TGTGCCAGCAGTCCCGGCAGGGTTGCGGGCTACACCTTC. It codes for CASSPGRVAGYTF.

The chain uses TRBV23-1 and TRBJ2-3, with 10 bases aligning to TRBD2. TRBV23-1 belongs to the ORF category, with a function that is uncertain. Germline trimming cut 7 bases from V and 5 bases from J; bases unmatched to any gene: 9. There are 15 residues in the CDR3. CDR3 nucleotides: TGCGCCAGCACCTATCAGCGGGGGGGCCAAGATACGCAGTATTTT. Protein: CASTYQRGGQDTQYF.

This chain uses TRBV3-1 (or the pseudogene TRBV3-2) with TRBJ2-7; TRBD2 matches 10 bases. The CDR3 is 14 residues long. Trimming cost V 3 bases and J 6 bases; bases outside gene matches: 5. Germline values: CDR1 LGHDT, CDR2 YNNKEL (reference sequence). The CDR3 bases are TGTGCCAGCAGCCATCCTAGCGGGGGTGGCGAGCAGTACTTC. Residues: CASSHPSGGGEQYF.

The rearrangement uses TRBV24-1 and TRBJ2-1, with 10 bases aligning to TRBD2. Germline CDR1 KGHDR, CDR2 SFDVKD. J gave up 0 bases and V 3 bases, and 1 base lay outside the gene matches. The CDR3 sequence is 16 residues long. The CDR3 protein is CATSDPSGGSYNEQFF. In nucleotides, the CDR3 is TGTGCCACCAGTGATCCTAGCGGGGGCTCCTACAATGAGCAGTTCTTC.

The chain carries TRBV6-5 and TRBJ1-1, with D uncertain. Deletions cut 8 bases from V and 4 bases from J, with 17 bases between. Germline CDR1 is MNHEY and CDR2 is SVGAGI. CDR3 length: 14 amino acids. This CDR3 is CASAGPVPFTEAFF. In DNA, the CDR3 is TGTGCCAGCGCAGGCCCTGTCCCCTTCACTGAAGCTTTCTTT.

The rearrangement links TRBV6-2 or TRBV6-3 to TRBJ1-5, with D uncertain. The V gene lost 5 bases and the J gene lost 4 bases, with 12 bases spanning the gap. The CDR3 consists of 14 residues. Germline CDR1 MNHEY, CDR2 SVGEGT. In nucleotides, the CDR3 is TGTGCCAGCAGTCTCTTTACCGAGAATCAGCCCCAGCATTTT. It specifies CASSLFTENQPQHF.

The rearrangement uses TRBV6-5 and TRBJ2-7, with 7 bases aligning to TRBD1. Unmatched junction bases numbered 6, after V lost 5 bases and J lost 2 bases. The CDR3 has 14 amino acids. Per germline, CDR1 MNHEY and CDR2 SVGAGI. Here the CDR3 DNA reads TGTGCCAGCAGTCGGCGACAGGGCCCCTACGAGCAGTACTTC. Protein product: CASSRRQGPYEQYF.

The chain carries TRBV29-1 and TRBJ2-7; TRBD2 is a possible D gene (6 bases). The V gene's germline CDR1 is SQVTM and CDR2 ANQGSEA. This CDR3 has 12 amino acids. Trimming left V 6 bases short and J 0 bases short, with 9 bases between. The CDR3: CSVSTSSYEQYF. Written as DNA, the CDR3 is TGCAGCGTCTCGACTAGCTCCTACGAGCAGTACTTC.